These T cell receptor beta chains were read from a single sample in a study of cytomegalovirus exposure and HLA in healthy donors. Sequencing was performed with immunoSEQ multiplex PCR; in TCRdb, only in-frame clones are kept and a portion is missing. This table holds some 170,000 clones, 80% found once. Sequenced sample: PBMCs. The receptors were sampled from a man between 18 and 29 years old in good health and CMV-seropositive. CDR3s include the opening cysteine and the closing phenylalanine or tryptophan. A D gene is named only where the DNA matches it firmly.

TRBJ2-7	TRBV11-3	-	CASSLDRYSYEQYF
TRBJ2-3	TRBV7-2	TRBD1	CASSARTGTFTDTQYF
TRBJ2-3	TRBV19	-	CASKRGREYTDTQYF
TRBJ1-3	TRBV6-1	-	CASSERTTGSGNTIYF
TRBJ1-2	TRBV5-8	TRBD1	CASSVSGQVVYGYTF
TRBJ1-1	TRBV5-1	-	CASGSGMGILDTEAFF
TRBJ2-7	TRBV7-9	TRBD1	CASSLGQGSWEQYF
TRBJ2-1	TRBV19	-	CASSMVSYEQFF
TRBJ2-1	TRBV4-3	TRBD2	CASSQTSGGPNNEQFF
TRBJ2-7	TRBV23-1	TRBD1	CASSHFAGQGAFSYEQYF
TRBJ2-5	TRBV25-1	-	CATTISGQETQYF
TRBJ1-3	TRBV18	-	CASSPGLLGNTIYF
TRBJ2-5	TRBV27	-	CASSARDSRETQYF
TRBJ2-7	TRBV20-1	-	CSSSGSYEQYF
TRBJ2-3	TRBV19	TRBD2	CASSVGLAAGTQYF
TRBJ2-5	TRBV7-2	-	CASSLFSSSETQYF
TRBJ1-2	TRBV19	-	CASSPVLGREDGYTF
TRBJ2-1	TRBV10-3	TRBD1	CAISGDGTARNEQFF
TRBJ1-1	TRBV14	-	CASSPFRGAEAFF
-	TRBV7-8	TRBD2	CASSLWSGGSYEQYF
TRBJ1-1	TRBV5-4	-	CASRPETVNTEAFF
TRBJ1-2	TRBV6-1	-	CASTLKGELDGYTF
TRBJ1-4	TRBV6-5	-	CASSASGAEEKLFF
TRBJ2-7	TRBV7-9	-	CASSIQVAPYEQYF
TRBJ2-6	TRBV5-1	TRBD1	CASSWPHGQGASSGANVLTF
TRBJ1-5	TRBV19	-	CASSIFSGSNQPQHF
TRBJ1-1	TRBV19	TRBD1	CASSTRQGASTEAFF
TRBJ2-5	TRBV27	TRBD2	CASSFERGIVETQYF
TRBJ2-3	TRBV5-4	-	CASSPRTASTDTQYF
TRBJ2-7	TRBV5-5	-	CASSFFMDNNYEQYF
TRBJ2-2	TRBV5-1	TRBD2	CASSLSLAATGELFF
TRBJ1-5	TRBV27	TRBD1	CASSHRGINQPQHF
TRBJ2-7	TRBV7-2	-	CASSPTPGYEQYF
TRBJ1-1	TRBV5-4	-	CASSPMAGGIPTEAFF
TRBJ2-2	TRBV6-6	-	CASRPFTNTGELFF
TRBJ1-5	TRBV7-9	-	CSSSTGNQPQHF
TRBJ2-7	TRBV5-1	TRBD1	CASSSQGQGAYEQYF
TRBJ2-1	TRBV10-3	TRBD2	CAISESRGRGYENEQFF
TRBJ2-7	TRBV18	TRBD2	CASSPGLAGIEQYF
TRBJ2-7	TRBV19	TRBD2	CASSIGPGGYEQYF
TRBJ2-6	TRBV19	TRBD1	CASSIANRGLSGANVLTF
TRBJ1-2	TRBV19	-	CASWTVNYGYTF
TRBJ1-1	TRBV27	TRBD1	CASTLTGSTEAFF
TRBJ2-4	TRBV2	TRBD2	CASSNERGVAKNIQYF
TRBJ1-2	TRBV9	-	CASSVEGAGDYGYTF
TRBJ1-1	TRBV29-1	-	CSAPQGGNTEAFF
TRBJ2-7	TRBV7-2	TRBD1	CASSLASGTGPFYEQYF
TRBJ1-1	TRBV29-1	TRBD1	CSVNRGTENTEAFF
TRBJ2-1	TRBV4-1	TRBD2	CASSQEGLAGYNEQFF
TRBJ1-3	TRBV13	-	CASSLAQALGNTIYF
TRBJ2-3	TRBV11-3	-	CASSLGGPTDTQYF